This section outlines one T cell receptor beta chain sequence together with its context. This sample stems from a study of blood T cell repertoires in COVID-19. The overall study: Acute and convalescent COVID-19 specimens originated in the United States, Italy and Spain. PBMCs, B-cell-depleted T cells, or T cells were the source of the cDNA or gDNA that made up the material.

Germline CDR1 and CDR2: KGHDR and SFDVKD. The CDR3 is made up of 19 amino acids. Trimming cost V 4 bases and J 1 base; bases outside gene matches: 16. In the authors' workflow: Cell counts per sample came from amplifying reference gene primers. The assay was immunoSEQ multiplex PCR, and TCRdb's table has in-frame clones only and misses some. The D gene and trimming were derived from the DNA, and the V and J assignments and clone size from that table. The data show about 170,000 clones, more than 75% seen once. Seattle's enrolled individuals joined amid active infection and were then monitored longitudinally.

The chain links TRBV24-1 to TRBJ2-3; 7 bases are shared with TRBD1. The sequence was obtained from a woman of 80 years or more with COVID-19, enrolled during active disease. The sample taken for sequencing was peripheral blood. As DNA, the CDR3 is TGTGCCACCAGTGACCCGGACAGGCAAGCTCTATCGTGCACAGATACGCAGTATTTT. Encoded protein: CATSDPDRQALSCTDTQYF.